This is a list of T cell receptor beta chains from one sample in a study of T cells after somatic rescue of genetic block. Assay: immunoSEQ multiplex PCR; the TCRdb copy retains only in-frame clones and omits some. Of around 67,000 clones listed, approximately 90% are singletons. The sequenced sample consisted of peripheral blood mononuclear cells (PBMCs). The receptors come from a man aged 30-40 years. Each CDR3 is given with its conserved first and last residue. The D gene is left open where the match is weak. Clone size is given for some rows only: seen once, a few or many times, or a class if the clone is expanded.

j_call cdr3_length v_call clone_size d_call cdr3_aa cdr3_nt
TRBJ1-1 13 TRBV7-7 . . CASSSLPDTEAFF TGTGCCAGCAGCTCCCTCCCCGACACTGAAGCTTTCTTT
TRBJ1-1 13 TRBV7-9 . . CASSLMTASEAFF TGTGCCAGCAGCTTAATGACGGCTAGTGAAGCTTTCTTT
TRBJ2-5 14 TRBV5-1 . . CASSFGGGQETQYF TGCGCCAGCAGCTTTGGAGGGGGCCAAGAGACCCAGTACTTC
TRBJ2-7 13 TRBV9 . . CASSVAPSHEQYF TGTGCCAGCAGCGTTGCCCCGAGTCACGAGCAGTACTTC
TRBJ2-3 13 TRBV19 . TRBD2 CASNSGPGDTQYF TGTGCCAGTAATAGCGGGCCAGGAGATACGCAGTATTTT
TRBJ2-7 13 TRBV11-2 . . CASSRTDNYEQYF TGTGCCAGCAGCCGGACAGACAACTACGAGCAGTACTTC
TRBJ1-1 14 TRBV7-2 . . CASSPRTGNTEAFF TGTGCCAGCAGCCCCCGGACGGGAAACACTGAAGCTTTCTTT
TRBJ1-1 15 TRBV4-1 once . CASSQAQMMNTEAFF TGCGCCAGCAGCCAAGCACAGATGATGAACACTGAAGCTTTCTTT
TRBJ1-5 14 TRBV28 . TRBD1 CASSLTGGGQPQHF TGTGCCAGCAGTTTGACAGGGGGCGGTCAGCCCCAGCATTTT
TRBJ2-1 15 TRBV7-2 . TRBD2 CASSVTSGTYNEQFF TGTGCCAGCAGCGTGACTAGCGGGACATACAATGAGCAGTTCTTC
TRBJ2-2 14 TRBV18 . . CASSPDTGTGELFF TGTGCCAGCTCACCGGACACTGGGACCGGGGAGCTGTTTTTT
TRBJ2-1 15 TRBV7-2 . TRBD1 CASSPWDRGGDEQFF TGTGCCAGCAGCCCGTGGGACAGAGGGGGCGATGAGCAGTTCTTC
TRBJ1-1 17 TRBV19 . . CASSIFSGRKPNTEAFF TGTGCCAGTAGTATATTTAGTGGACGGAAACCGAACACTGAAGCTTTCTTT
TRBJ2-7 13 TRBV5-6 . . CASSYPNNYEQYF TGTGCCAGCAGCTACCCCAATAACTACGAGCAGTACTTC
TRBJ1-2 12 TRBV5-1 . . CASSPGRVGYTF TGCGCCAGCAGCCCGGGGAGGGTTGGCTACACCTTC
TRBJ2-5 14 TRBV15 . . CATTYRLGTETQYF TGTGCCACCACCTATCGGCTAGGTACCGAGACCCAGTACTTC
TRBJ1-6 15 TRBV2 few . CASSFEDPNNSPLHF TGTGCCAGCAGTTTCGAAGATCCAAATAATTCACCCCTCCACTTT
TRBJ2-7 15 TRBV6-1 few TRBD1 CASSEADGTGGEQYF TGTGCCAGCAGTGAAGCCGACGGGACAGGGGGCGAGCAGTACTTC
TRBJ2-6 13 TRBV27 . . CASKRIGANVLTF TGTGCCAGCAAGAGGATCGGGGCCAACGTCCTGACTTTC
TRBJ1-1 15 TRBV19 . . CASRSLPAGSYEAFF TGTGCCAGCCGATCACTCCCAGCTGGCTCGTATGAAGCTTTCTTT
TRBJ2-3 15 TRBV27 . TRBD2 CASSSTTSGWGTQYF TGTGCCAGCAGTTCTACAACTAGCGGCTGGGGTACGCAGTATTTT
TRBJ1-2 14 TRBV30 . TRBD1 CAWREDRGLKGYTF TGTGCCTGGAGAGAGGACAGGGGGCTAAAAGGCTACACCTTC
TRBJ2-1 13 TRBV7-2 . TRBD2 CASSSTTSVEQFF TGTGCCAGCAGCTCCACAACTAGCGTCGAGCAGTTCTTC
TRBJ2-1 13 TRBV18 once . CASSPQGGNEQFF TGTGCCAGCTCACCACAGGGGGGCAATGAGCAGTTCTTC